This T cell receptor (beta chain) was profiled in a study of cytomegalovirus exposure and HLA in healthy donors. As for the study in general: An early data release held some 85 million unique TCRs from HLA-typed donors.

CDR1 and CDR2 from the germline V gene are SEHNR and FQNEAQ (reference sequence). The CDR3 runs 16 residues. V trimming: 5 bases; J trimming: 3 bases; junction bases outside the gene matches: 9. 13 Jbeta primers and 60 Vbeta primers were used for the PCR. The assay was immunoSEQ multiplex PCR, and TCRdb's table has in-frame clones only and misses some. This sample has approximately 100,000 clones, with 65% to 75% found just once. The sample consisted of PBMCs. The receptor comes from a man aged 40-49 years in good health and CMV-seropositive. The genes are TRBV7-9 and TRBJ2-3; 9 bases fit TRBD1. The CDR3 DNA sequence: TGTGCCAGCAGCCCAAGACCGGGACAGGGAACAGATACGCAGTATTTT. Protein: CASSPRPGQGTDTQYF.